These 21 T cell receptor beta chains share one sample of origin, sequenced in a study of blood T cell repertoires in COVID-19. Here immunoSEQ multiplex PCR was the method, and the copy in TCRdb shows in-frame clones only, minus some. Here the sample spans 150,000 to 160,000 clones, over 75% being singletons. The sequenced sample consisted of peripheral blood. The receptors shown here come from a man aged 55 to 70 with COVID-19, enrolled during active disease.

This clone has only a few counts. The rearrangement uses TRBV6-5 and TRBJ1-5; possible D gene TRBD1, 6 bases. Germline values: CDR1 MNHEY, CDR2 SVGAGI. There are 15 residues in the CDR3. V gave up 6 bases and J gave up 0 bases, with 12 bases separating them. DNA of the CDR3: TGTGCCAGCAGCAGGGACAACTATAGCAATCAGCCCCAGCATTTT. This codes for CASSRDNYSNQPQHF.

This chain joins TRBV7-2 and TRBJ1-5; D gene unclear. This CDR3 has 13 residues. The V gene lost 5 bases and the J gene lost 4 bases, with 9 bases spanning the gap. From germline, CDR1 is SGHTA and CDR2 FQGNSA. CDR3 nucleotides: TGTGCCAGCAGCCTCGACGGGAATCAGCCCCAGCATTTT. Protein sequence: CASSLDGNQPQHF.

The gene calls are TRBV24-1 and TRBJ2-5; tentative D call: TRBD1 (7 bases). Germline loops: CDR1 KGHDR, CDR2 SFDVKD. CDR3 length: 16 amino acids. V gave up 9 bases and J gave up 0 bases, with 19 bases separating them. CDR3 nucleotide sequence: TGTGCCACCGCCGGCGGAGGGACAGAGAACCAAGAGACCCAGTACTTC. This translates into CATAGGGTENQETQYF.

DNA for the CDR3: TGTGCCACCAGCATATTTTCCGGAGGGCAGTACTTC. Amino acids: CATSIFSGGQYF. The chain has TRBV15 and TRBJ2-7; possibly TRBD2 for D (5 bases). The CDR3 extends over 12 amino acids. The germline V and J ends were trimmed by 4 bases and 9 bases, with 13 bases remaining between them. The germline gives CDR1 LNHNV, CDR2 YYDKDF (reference sequence).

This CDR3 reads CASSKPDRNTGELFF. The CDR3 nucleotides are TGCGCCAGCAGCAAGCCCGACAGAAACACCGGGGAGCTGTTTTTT. This chain links TRBV4-1 with TRBJ2-2, with a weak D call TRBD1 (5 bases). CDR3 length: 15 amino acids. V was pared by 5 bases and J by 2 bases, with 12 bases between. Looked up from germline, CDR1 is MGHRA and CDR2 is YSYEKL.

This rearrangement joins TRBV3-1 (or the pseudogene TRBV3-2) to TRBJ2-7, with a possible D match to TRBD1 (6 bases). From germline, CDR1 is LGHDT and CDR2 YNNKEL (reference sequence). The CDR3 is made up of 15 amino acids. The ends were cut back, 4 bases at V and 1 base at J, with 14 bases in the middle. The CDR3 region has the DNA TGTGCCAGCAGCCGGAACCGGGACATGTCCTACGAGCAGTACTTC. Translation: CASSRNRDMSYEQYF.

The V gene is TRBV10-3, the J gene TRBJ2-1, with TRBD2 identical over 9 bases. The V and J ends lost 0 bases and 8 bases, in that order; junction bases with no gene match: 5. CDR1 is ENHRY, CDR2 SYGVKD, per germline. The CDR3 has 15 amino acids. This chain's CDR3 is CAISESLRGGHEQFF. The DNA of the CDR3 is TGTGCCATCAGTGAGTCCCTGCGGGGGGGCCATGAGCAGTTCTTC.

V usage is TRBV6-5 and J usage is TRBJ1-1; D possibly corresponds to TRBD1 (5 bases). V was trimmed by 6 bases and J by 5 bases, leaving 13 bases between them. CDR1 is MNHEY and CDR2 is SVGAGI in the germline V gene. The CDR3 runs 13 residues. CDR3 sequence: CASRQTDRTEAFF. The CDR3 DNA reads TGTGCCAGCAGACAGACAGATCGGACTGAAGCTTTCTTT.

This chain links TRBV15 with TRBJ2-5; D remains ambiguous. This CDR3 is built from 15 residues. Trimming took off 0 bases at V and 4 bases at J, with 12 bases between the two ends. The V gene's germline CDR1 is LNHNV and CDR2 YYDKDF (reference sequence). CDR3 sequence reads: CATSRDSSLVETQYF. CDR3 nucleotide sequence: TGTGCCACCAGCAGAGATTCGTCCCTCGTAGAGACCCAGTACTTC.

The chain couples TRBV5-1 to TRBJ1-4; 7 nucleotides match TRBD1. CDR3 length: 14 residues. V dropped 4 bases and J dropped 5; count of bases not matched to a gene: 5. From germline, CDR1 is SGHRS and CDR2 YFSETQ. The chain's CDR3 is CASSLDRSNEKLFF. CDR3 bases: TGCGCCAGCAGCCTGGACAGGTCCAATGAAAAACTGTTTTTT.

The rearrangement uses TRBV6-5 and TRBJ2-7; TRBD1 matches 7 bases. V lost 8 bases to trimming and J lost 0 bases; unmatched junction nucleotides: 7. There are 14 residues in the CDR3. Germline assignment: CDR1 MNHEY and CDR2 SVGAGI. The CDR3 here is CASGRDRSSYEQYF. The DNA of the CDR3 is TGTGCCAGCGGCCGGGACAGAAGCTCCTACGAGCAGTACTTC.

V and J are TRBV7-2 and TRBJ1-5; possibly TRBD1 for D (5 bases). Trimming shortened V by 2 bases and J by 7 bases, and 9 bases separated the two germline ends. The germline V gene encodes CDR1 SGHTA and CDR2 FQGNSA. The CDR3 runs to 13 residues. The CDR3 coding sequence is TGTGCCAGCAGCTTAACGGGGGAACAGCCCCAGCATTTT. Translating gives CASSLTGEQPQHF.

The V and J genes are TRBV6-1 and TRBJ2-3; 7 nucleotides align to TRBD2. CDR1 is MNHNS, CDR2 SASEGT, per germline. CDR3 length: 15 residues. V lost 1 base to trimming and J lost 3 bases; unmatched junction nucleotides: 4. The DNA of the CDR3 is TGTGCCAGCAGTGAAGTGAGCGGGGTGACAGATACGCAGTATTTT. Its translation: CASSEVSGVTDTQYF.

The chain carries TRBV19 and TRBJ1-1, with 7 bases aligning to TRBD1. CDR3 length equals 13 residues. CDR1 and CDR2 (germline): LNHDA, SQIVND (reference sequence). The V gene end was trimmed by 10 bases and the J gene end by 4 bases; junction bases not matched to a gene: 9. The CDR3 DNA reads TGTGCCACCAGGGACGCAGGGGGCACTGAAGCTTTCTTT. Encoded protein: CATRDAGGTEAFF.

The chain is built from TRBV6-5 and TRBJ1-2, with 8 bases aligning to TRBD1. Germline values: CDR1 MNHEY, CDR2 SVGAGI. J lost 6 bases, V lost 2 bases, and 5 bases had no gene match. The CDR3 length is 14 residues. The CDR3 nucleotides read TGTGCCAGCAGTTACCGGCCAGGGGGCCATGGCTACACCTTC. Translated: CASSYRPGGHGYTF.

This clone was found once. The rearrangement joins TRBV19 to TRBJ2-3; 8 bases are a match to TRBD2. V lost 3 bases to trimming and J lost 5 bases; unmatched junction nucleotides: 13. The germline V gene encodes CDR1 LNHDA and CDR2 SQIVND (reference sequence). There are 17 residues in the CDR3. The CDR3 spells CASSIQAGAARGDTQYF. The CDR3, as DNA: TGTGCCAGTAGTATTCAAGCGGGGGCCGCGCGTGGAGATACGCAGTATTTT. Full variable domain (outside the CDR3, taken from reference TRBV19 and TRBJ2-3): DGGITQSPKYLFRKEGQNVTLSCEQNLNHDAMYWYRQDPGQGLRLIYYSQIVNDFQKGDIAEGYSVSREKKESFPLTVTSAQKNPTAFYLCASSIQAGAARGDTQYFGPGTRLTVL.

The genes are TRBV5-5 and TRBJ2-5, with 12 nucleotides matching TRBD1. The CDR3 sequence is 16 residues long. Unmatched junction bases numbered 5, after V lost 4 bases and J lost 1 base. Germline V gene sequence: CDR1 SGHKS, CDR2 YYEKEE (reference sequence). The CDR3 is CASSVGTGGSQETQYF. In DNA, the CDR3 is TGTGCCAGCAGCGTAGGGACAGGGGGCAGCCAAGAGACCCAGTACTTC.

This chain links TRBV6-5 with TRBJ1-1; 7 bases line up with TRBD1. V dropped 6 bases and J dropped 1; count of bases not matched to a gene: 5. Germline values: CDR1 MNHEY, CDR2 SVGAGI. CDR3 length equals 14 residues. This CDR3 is CASSRDSANTEAFF. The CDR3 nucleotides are TGTGCCAGCAGCCGGGACAGTGCGAACACTGAAGCTTTCTTT.

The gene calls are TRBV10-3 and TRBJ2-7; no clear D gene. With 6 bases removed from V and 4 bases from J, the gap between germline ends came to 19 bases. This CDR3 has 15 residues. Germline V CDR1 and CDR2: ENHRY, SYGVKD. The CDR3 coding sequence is TGTGCCATCAGAGGTCCGGCCCAGTCGCGGTACGAGCAGTACTTC. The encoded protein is CAIRGPAQSRYEQYF.

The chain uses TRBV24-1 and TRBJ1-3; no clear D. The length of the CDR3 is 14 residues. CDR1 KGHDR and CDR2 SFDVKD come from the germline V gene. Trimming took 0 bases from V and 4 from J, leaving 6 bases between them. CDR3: CATSDLKSGNTIYF. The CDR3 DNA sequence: TGTGCCACCAGTGATTTGAAATCGGGAAACACCATATATTTT.

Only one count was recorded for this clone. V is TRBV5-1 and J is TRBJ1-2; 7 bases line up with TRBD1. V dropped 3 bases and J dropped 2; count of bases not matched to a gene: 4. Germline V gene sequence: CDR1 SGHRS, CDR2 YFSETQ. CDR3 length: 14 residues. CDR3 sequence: CASSSPGQNYGYTF. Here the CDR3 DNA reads TGCGCCAGCAGCTCGCCGGGACAGAACTATGGCTACACCTTC.